The clone carrying this T cell receptor beta chain was found many times. This sample was included in a study of CD8 T cells in ankylosing spondylitis. TCRdb re-derived calls from the 5' RACE reads in MiXCR, one entry per CDR3 protein. The data contain some 220,000 distinct CDR3 sequences, roughly 8% of them singletons. Germline CDR1 and CDR2: ENHRY and SYGVKD. Trimming took 5 bases from V and 7 from J, leaving 18 bases between them. There are 15 residues in the CDR3. The receptor was derived from a female donor with ankylosing spondylitis or in good health (not recorded which). Sample: blood, either unsorted or a sorted T cell fraction (not recorded which). The V gene is TRBV10-3, the J gene TRBJ1-5, with D unclear. CDR3 sequence: CAISTGTAWGQPQHF. As DNA, the CDR3 is TGTGCCATCAGTACCGGTACAGCCTGGGGACAGCCCCAGCATTTT.